This T cell receptor (beta chain) comes out of a study of T cell responses to AZD1222 COVID-19 vaccine. Study-level points and caveats: Spike-specific TCR breadth and depth were elevated following two AZD1222 doses. Among spike-specific TCRs, nearly half reportedly target unmutated variant regions. Most donors were white British, females outnumbered males, and clonal diversity was possibly underestimated.

Profiled with immunoSEQ multiplex PCR; TCRdb holds only in-frame clones, not every one. The sample holds some 56,000 clones, approximately 92% seen once. Pooled samples include second doses given at about 4 or 12 weeks. This clone was observed a few times. The antigen is not known. Looked up from germline, CDR1 is MDHEN and CDR2 is SYDVKM. Trimming removed 3 bases from V and 5 bases from J; junction bases left unmatched: 3. The CDR3 extends over 14 amino acids. V is TRBV28 and J is TRBJ1-1, with 10 bases fitting TRBD1. This specimen was peripheral blood, taken 28 days after the second AZD1222 dose. The clonotype comes from an adult who received the AZD1222 COVID-19 vaccine. This CDR3 is CASSFDRGLTEAFF. CDR3 nucleotides: TGTGCCAGCAGTTTCGACAGGGGGCTGACTGAAGCTTTCTTT. Variable domain in full (rest from reference TRBV28 and TRBJ1-1): DVKVTQSSRYLVKRTGEKVFLECVQDMDHENMFWYRQDPGLGLRLIYFSYDVKMKEKGDIPEGYSVSREKKERFSLILESASTNQTSMYLCASSFDRGLTEAFFGQGTRLTVV.